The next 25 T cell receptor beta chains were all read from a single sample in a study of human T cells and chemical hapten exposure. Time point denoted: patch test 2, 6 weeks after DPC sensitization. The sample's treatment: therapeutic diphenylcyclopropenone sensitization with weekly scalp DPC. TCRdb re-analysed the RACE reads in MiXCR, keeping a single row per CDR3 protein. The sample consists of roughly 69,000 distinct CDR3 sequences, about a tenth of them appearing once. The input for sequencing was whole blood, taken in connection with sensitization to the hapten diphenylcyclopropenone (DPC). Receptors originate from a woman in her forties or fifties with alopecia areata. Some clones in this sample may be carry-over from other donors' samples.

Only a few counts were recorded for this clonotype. The CDR3 nucleotides are TGTGCCAGCGCCCAGGAAACAACGGCACCCCTCCACTTT. This translates into CASAQETTAPLHF. This chain connects TRBV6-1 to TRBJ1-6, with no clear D. Between the trimmed V and J ends, which lost 8 bases and 11 bases, there was a span of 16 bases. This CDR3 comprises 13 residues. Germline CDR1 is MNHNS and CDR2 is SASEGT.

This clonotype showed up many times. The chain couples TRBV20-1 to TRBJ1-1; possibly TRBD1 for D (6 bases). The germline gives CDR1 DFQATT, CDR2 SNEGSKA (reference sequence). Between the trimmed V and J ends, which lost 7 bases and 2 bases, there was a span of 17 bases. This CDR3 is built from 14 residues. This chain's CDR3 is CSVGGQGLNTEAFF. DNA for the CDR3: TGCAGTGTCGGGGGCCAAGGCCTTAACACTGAAGCTTTCTTT.

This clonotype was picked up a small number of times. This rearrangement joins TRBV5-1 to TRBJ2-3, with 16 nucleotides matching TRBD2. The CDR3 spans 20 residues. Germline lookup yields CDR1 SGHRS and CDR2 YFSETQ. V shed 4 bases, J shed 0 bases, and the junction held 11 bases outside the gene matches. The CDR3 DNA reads TGCGCCAGCAGCGCGGCGGGACTAGCGGGAGGGGTCCCTAGCACAGATACGCAGTATTTT. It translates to CASSAAGLAGGVPSTDTQYF.

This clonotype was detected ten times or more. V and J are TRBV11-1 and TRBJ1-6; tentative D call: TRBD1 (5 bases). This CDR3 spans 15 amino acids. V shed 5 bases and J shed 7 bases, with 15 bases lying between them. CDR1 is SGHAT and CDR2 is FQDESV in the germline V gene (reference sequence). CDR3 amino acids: CASSRKTGGNSPLHF. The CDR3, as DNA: TGTGCCAGCAGCCGCAAGACGGGGGGAAATTCACCCCTCCACTTT.

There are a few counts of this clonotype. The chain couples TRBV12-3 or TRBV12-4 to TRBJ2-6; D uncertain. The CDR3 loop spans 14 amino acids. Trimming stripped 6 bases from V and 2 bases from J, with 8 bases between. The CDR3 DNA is TGTGCCAGCAGATTCGCTACTGGGGCCAACGTCCTGACTTTC. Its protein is CASRFATGANVLTF.

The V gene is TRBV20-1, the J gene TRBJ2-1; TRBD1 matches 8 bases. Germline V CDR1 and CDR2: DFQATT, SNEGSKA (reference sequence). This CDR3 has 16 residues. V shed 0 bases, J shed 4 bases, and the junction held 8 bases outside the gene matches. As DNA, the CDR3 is TGCAGTGCTAGAGATCAAGCAGGGGGCCAATACAATGAGCAGTTCTTC. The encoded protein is CSARDQAGGQYNEQFF.

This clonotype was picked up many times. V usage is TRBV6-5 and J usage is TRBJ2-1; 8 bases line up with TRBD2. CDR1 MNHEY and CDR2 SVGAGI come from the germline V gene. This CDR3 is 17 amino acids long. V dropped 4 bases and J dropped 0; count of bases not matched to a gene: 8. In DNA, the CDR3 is TGTGCCAGCAGTTCCGCAACTAGCGGACGCTCCTACAATGAGCAGTTCTTC. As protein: CASSSATSGRSYNEQFF.

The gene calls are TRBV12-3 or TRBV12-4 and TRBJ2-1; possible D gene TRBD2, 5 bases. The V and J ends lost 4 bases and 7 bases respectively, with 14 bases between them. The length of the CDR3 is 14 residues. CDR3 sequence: CASSSRQRRNEQFF. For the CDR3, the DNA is TGTGCCAGCAGTTCACGCCAGCGGAGGAATGAGCAGTTCTTC.

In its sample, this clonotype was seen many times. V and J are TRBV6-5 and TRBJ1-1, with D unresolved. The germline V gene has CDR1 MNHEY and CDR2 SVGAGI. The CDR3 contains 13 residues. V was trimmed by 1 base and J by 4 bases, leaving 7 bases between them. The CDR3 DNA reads TGTGCCAGCAGTTACTTAAGCGCCACTGAAGCTTTCTTT. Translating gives CASSYLSATEAFF.

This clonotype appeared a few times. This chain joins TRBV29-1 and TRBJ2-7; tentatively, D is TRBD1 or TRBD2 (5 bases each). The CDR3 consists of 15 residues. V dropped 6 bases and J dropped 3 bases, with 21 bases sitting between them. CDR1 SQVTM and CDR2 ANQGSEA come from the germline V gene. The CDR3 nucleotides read TGCAGCGTGGAACTCCGGGACGCCGAAATCTACGAGCAGTACTTC. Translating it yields CSVELRDAEIYEQYF.

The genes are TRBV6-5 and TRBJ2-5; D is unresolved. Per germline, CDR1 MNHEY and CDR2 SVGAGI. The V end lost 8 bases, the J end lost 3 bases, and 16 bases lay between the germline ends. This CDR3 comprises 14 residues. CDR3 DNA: TGTGCCAGCGCTAGAGGTCCGGCAGAAGAGACCCAGTACTTC. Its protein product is CASARGPAEETQYF.

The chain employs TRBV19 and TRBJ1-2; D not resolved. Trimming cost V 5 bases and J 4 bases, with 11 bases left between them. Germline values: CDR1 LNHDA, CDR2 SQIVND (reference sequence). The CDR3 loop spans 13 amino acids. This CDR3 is CASSPPTSYGYTF. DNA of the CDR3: TGTGCCAGTAGTCCTCCGACATCCTATGGCTACACCTTC.

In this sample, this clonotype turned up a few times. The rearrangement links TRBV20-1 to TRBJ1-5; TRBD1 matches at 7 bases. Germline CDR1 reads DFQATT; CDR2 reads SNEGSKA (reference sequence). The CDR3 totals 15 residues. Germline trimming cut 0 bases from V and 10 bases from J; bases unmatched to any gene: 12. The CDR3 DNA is TGCAGTGCTAGAGATGAAAACCAGGGGGTTAATCCCCAGCATTTT. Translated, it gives CSARDENQGVNPQHF.

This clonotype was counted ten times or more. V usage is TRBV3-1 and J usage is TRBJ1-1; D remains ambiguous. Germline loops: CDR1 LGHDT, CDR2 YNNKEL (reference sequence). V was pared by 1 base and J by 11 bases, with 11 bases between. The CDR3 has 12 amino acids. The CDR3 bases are TGTGCCAGCAGCCAAGCTGAAACGGTGGCTTTCTTT. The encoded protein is CASSQAETVAFF.

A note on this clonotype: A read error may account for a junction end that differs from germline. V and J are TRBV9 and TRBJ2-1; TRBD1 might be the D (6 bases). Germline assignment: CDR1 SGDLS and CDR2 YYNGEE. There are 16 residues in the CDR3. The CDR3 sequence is CANSSPTRGSYNEQFF. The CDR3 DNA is TGTGCCAACAGCTCACCTACCAGGGGCTCCTACAATGAGCAGTTCTTC.

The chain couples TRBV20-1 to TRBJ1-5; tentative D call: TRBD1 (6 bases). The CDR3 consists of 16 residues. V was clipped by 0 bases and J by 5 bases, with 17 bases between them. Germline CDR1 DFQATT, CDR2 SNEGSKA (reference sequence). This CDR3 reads CSARDKGNRDDQPQHF. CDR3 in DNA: TGCAGTGCTAGAGATAAAGGAAACAGGGATGATCAGCCCCAGCATTTT.

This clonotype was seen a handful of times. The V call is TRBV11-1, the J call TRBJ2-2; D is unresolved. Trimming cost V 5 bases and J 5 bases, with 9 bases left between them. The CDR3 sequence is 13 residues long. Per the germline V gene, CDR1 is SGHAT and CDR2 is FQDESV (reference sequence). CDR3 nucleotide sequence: TGTGCCAGCAGCAAAGATGTTACCGGGGAGCTGTTTTTT. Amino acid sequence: CASSKDVTGELFF.

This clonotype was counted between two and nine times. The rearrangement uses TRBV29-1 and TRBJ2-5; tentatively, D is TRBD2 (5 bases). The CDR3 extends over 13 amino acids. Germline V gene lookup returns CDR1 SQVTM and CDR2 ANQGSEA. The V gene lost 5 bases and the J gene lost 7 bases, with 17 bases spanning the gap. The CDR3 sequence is CSVTSAAGGTQYF. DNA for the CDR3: TGCAGCGTTACTTCAGCGGCCGGAGGGACCCAGTACTTC.

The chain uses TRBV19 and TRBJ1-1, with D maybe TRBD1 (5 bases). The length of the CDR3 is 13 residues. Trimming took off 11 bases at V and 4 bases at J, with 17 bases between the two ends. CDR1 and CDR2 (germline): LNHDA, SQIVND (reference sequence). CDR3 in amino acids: CAGSFRGGTEAFF. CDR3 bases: TGTGCCGGATCTTTTAGGGGAGGCACTGAAGCTTTCTTT. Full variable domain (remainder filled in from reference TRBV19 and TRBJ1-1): DGGITQSPKYLFRKEGQNVTLSCEQNLNHDAMYWYRQDPGQGLRLIYYSQIVNDFQKGDIAEGYSVSREKKESFPLTVTSAQKNPTAFYLCAGSFRGGTEAFFGQGTRLTVV.

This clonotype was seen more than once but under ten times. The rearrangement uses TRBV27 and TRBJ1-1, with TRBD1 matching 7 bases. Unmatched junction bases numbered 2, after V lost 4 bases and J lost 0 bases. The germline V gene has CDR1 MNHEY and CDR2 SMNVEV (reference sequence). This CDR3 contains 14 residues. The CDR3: CASSSTGMNTEAFF. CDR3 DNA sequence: TGTGCCAGCAGTTCGACAGGGATGAACACTGAAGCTTTCTTT.

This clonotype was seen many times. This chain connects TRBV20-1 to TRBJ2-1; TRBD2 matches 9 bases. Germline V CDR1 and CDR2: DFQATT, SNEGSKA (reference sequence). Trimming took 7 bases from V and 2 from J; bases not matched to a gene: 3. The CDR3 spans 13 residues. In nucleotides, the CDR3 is TGCAGTGTTCGACTAGCGGCCTACAATGAGCAGTTCTTC. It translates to CSVRLAAYNEQFF.

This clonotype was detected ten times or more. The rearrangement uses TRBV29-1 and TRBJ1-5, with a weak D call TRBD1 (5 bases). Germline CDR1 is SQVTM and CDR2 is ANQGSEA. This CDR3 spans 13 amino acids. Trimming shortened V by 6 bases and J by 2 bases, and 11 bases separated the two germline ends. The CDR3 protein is CSVLGGGNQPQHF. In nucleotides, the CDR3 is TGCAGCGTCCTCGGGGGTGGCAATCAGCCCCAGCATTTT.

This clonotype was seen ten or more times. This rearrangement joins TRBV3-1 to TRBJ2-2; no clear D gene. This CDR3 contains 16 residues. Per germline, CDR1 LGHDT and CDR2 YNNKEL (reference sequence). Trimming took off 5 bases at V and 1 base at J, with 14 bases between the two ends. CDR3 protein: CASSFRTGRNTGELFF. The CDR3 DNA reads TGTGCCAGCAGCTTCCGGACCGGAAGGAACACCGGGGAGCTGTTTTTT.

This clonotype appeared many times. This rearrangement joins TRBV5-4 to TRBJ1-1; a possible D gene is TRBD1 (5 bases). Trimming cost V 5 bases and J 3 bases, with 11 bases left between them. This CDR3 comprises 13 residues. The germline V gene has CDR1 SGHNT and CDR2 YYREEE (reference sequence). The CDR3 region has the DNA TGTGCCAGCAGTTCTGACAGTTACACTGAAGCTTTCTTT. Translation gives CASSSDSYTEAFF.

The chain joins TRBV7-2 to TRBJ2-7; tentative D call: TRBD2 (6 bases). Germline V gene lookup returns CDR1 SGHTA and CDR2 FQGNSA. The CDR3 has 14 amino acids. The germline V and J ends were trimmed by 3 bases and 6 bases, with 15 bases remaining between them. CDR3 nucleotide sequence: TGTGCCAGCAGCTTGGGTAGGGGAGGCTCCGAGCAGTACTTC. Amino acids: CASSLGRGGSEQYF.